This TCR beta chain was profiled in a study of lymphopenia after photon versus proton radiotherapy. Broader study findings: Post-nadir diversity loss with photons came from oligoclonal expansion, particularly CD8+ Temra cells.

Trimming pared 2 bases from V and 10 bases from J, leaving 11 bases between. The CDR3 loop spans 12 amino acids. Germline loops: CDR1 SGHRS, CDR2 YFSETQ. Measured with immunoSEQ multiplex PCR; TCRdb has only the in-frame clones, and not every one. Altogether tens of thousands of clones are present, 80% to 90% being singletons, with the ten largest covering less than 35%. About this clone: Its antigen is still unknown.

V is TRBV5-1 and J is TRBJ2-3, with no clear D. The receptor was derived from a man aged 50 or older with gastric cancer. The source material was peripheral blood, sampled from a patient treated with photon-based radiotherapy. The CDR3 nucleotides read TGCGCCAGCAGCTTTGCCGGTATGCCGCAGTATTTT. Its protein product is CASSFAGMPQYF.